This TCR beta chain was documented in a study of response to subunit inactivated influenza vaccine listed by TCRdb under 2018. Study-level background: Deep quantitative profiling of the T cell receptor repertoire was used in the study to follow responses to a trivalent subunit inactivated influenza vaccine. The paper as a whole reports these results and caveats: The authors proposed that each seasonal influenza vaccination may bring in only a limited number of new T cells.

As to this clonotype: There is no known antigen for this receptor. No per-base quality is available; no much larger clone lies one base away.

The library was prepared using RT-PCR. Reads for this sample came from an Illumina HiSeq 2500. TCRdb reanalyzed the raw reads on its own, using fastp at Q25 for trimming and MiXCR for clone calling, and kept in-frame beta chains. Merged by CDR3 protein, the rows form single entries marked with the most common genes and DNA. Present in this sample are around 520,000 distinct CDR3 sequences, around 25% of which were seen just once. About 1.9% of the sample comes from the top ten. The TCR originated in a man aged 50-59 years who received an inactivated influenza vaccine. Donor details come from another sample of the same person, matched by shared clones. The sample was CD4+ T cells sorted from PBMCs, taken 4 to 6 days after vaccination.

CDR3 reads: CASSLRGVNTEAFF. Here is the DNA: TGTGCCAGCAGTTTAAGGGGGGTGAACACTGAAGCTTTCTTT. The chain was built from TRBV12-3 or TRBV12-4 and TRBJ1-1, and perhaps TRBD1 as D gene, on 6 matching bases. Cut back by 2 bases and 0 bases, the V and J ends lie 7 bases apart. The CDR3 starts with the cysteine, ends with the phenylalanine, and has 14 residues. Only the CDR3 portion is preserved as DNA: 42 bases, with reading frame beginning at the first base.